This T cell receptor (beta chain) was sequenced in a study of Graves' ophthalmopathy and Graves' hyperthyroidism. Germline values: CDR1 MDHEN, CDR2 SYDVKM. CDR3 length: 14 residues. V trimming: 6 bases; J trimming: 1 base; junction bases outside the gene matches: 5. The study amplified TCR beta CDR3 regions using RNA transcripts. HTBI primers primed a first-round RT-PCR, and a second-round multiplex PCR followed. A single record per CDR3 protein comes from TCRdb applying MiXCR to the multiplex PCR reads. The sample contains under 350,000 distinct CDR3 sequences, 15% to 20% of which appear only once. This clonotype was obtained from an adult man with Graves' ophthalmopathy. J is TRBJ1-1 and V is TRBV28; 7 nucleotides line up with TRBD1. Sequencing was done on a sample of peripheral blood. The CDR3 sequence: CASRKQGSNTEAFF. CDR3 sequence (DNA): TGTGCCAGCAGAAAACAGGGGTCGAACACTGAAGCTTTCTTT.